Shown below are 30 T cell receptor beta chains from a single sample sequenced in a study of T-cell memory formation after mild COVID-19. TCRdb called the 5' RACE reads again in MiXCR, with one record for every CDR3 protein. This table has more than 300,000 distinct CDR3 sequences, about 13% appearing once. Sample: PBMCs or a T cell subset sorted from them (not recorded which). The receptors come from a man aged 18 to 35 who had mild COVID-19 (a few samples of this study predate the infection). Cell type and time point are not known.

In its sample, this clonotype was seen many times. This chain links TRBV5-1 with TRBJ1-1, with 10 bases identical to TRBD1. V was pared by 4 bases and J by 3 bases, with 3 bases of the junction left unmatched. The CDR3 is 14 residues long. Germline V CDR1 and CDR2: SGHRS, YFSETQ. The CDR3 DNA follows: TGCGCCAGCAGCGGGACAGGGGCCTACACTGAAGCTTTCTTT. It is translated as CASSGTGAYTEAFF. The whole variable domain, filled in from reference TRBV5-1 and TRBJ1-1, reads KAGVTQTPRYLIKTRGQQVTLSCSPISGHRSVSWYQQTPGQGLQFLFEYFSETQRNKGNFPGRFSGRQFSNSRSEMNVSTLELGDSALYLCASSGTGAYTEAFFGQGTRLTVV.

The chain employs TRBV29-1 and TRBJ1-1, with TRBD1 as a possible D gene (6 bases). Germline CDR1 SQVTM, CDR2 ANQGSEA. This CDR3 has 13 residues. DNA of the CDR3: TGCAGTGCTGGGGTACAGGGGAACACTGAAGCTTTCTTT. Protein product: CSAGVQGNTEAFF.

V is TRBV5-6 and J is TRBJ2-3; no reliable D call. There are 14 residues in the CDR3. The V gene's germline CDR1 is SGHDT and CDR2 YYEEEE. Trimming removed 2 bases from V and 2 bases from J, with 9 bases in between. CDR3: CASSFGGNTDTQYF. The CDR3 bases are TGTGCCAGCAGCTTTGGTGGTAACACAGATACGCAGTATTTT.

The chain recombines TRBV29-1 with TRBJ1-3, with a possible D match to TRBD1 (5 bases). Germline CDR1 and CDR2: SQVTM and ANQGSEA. V lost 2 bases and J 4 bases, leaving 12 bases between the germline ends. The CDR3 loop spans 14 amino acids. The CDR3 protein is CSVELGQRGNTIYF. DNA of the CDR3: TGCAGCGTTGAACTGGGGCAGCGAGGAAACACCATATATTTT.

This clonotype was observed at least ten times. The rearrangement uses TRBV6-1 and TRBJ1-1, with D maybe TRBD1 (5 bases). V lost 8 bases to trimming and J lost 1 base, with 11 bases between them. The CDR3 has 13 amino acids. Germline values: CDR1 MNHNS, CDR2 SASEGT. The CDR3 sequence is CASVQVRNTEAFF. The CDR3 DNA sequence: TGTGCCAGCGTACAGGTCCGGAACACTGAAGCTTTCTTT.

This clonotype was recorded a few times. The V call is TRBV12-3 or TRBV12-4, the J call TRBJ2-2; 7 bases are a match to TRBD1. The J segment lost 10 bases and the V segment lost 1 base, leaving 6 bases of the junction unmatched. The CDR3 length is 14 residues. This chain's CDR3 is CASSLGQGVTELFF. CDR3 DNA sequence: TGTGCCAGCAGTTTAGGACAGGGAGTAACGGAGCTGTTTTTT.

This clonotype has only a few counts. The rearrangement joins TRBV7-9 to TRBJ2-7; weak D call: TRBD2 (7 bases). The CDR3 runs 14 residues. Germline loops: CDR1 SEHNR, CDR2 FQNEAQ (reference sequence). V lost 3 bases and J 6 bases, leaving 15 bases between the germline ends. CDR3 sequence (DNA): TGTGCCAGCAGCTTTAGCCACAGGGAGGGCGAGCAGTACGTC. Translation gives CASSFSHREGEQYV.

The rearrangement links TRBV6-6 to TRBJ2-5; no definite D call. V dropped 8 bases and J dropped 0 bases, with 16 bases sitting between them. The CDR3 spans 15 residues. Germline CDR1 reads MNHNY; CDR2 reads SVGAGI (reference sequence). The DNA for the CDR3 is TGTGCCAGCGGGGTGGACCGCCGTAACCAAGAGACCCAGTACTTC. Its translation is CASGVDRRNQETQYF.

Written as DNA, the CDR3 is TGTGCCAGCAGCTTTGACACCGACTACGAGCAGTACGTC. Its translation is CASSFDTDYEQYV. The chain has TRBV11-2 and TRBJ2-7; D unclear. V lost 3 bases to trimming and J lost 3 bases, with 9 bases between them. This CDR3 has 13 residues. Germline V lookup: CDR1 SGHAT, CDR2 FQNNGV.

The rearrangement links TRBV29-1 to TRBJ1-5; 9 bases match TRBD1. Germline assignment: CDR1 SQVTM and CDR2 ANQGSEA. J gave up 3 bases and V 5 bases, and 8 bases lay outside the gene matches. This CDR3 spans 15 amino acids. The chain's CDR3 is CSVSSGTGPNQPQHF. DNA for the CDR3: TGCAGCGTTTCCTCCGGGACAGGGCCCAATCAGCCCCAGCATTTT.

This clonotype was recorded at least ten times. This rearrangement joins TRBV9 to TRBJ1-1; TRBD1 is a possible D gene (6 bases). The CDR3 length is 14 residues. Per germline, CDR1 SGDLS and CDR2 YYNGEE. The V end lost 3 bases, the J end lost 2 bases, and 11 bases lay between the germline ends. The CDR3 here is CASSAGGGNTEAFF. As DNA, the CDR3 is TGTGCCAGCAGCGCGGGGGGCGGAAACACTGAAGCTTTCTTT.

The chain recombines TRBV20-1 with TRBJ1-4; D gene ambiguous. The CDR3 loop spans 13 amino acids. The V end lost 5 bases, the J end lost 6 bases, and 13 bases lay between the germline ends. CDR1 and CDR2 from the germline V gene are DFQATT and SNEGSKA (reference sequence). In nucleotides, the CDR3 is TGCAGTGCTGCCCTGGGGAGTGATGAAAAACTGTTTTTT. Amino acid sequence: CSAALGSDEKLFF.

This clonotype appeared a few times. The chain uses TRBV7-2 and TRBJ1-2, with D unresolved. Germline V gene lookup returns CDR1 SGHTA and CDR2 FQGNSA. The CDR3 length is 15 residues. Deletions cut 1 base from V and 4 bases from J, with 13 bases between. CDR3 region: CASSLGLSESYGYTF. The DNA for the CDR3 is TGTGCCAGCAGCTTAGGGCTGTCGGAATCCTATGGCTACACCTTC.

The V call is TRBV7-3, the J call TRBJ1-6, with D uncertain. The CDR3 spans 13 residues. Germline loops: CDR1 SGHTA, CDR2 FQGTGA. V lost 3 bases and J lost 9, with 9 bases in between. DNA of the CDR3: TGTGCCAGCAGCTTCGGTGGAAGTTCACCCCTCCACTTT. It translates to CASSFGGSSPLHF. The complete variable domain, with remaining parts taken from reference TRBV7-3 and TRBJ1-6, reads GAGVSQTPSNKVTEKGKYVELRCDPISGHTALYWYRQSLGQGPEFLIYFQGTGAADDSGLPNDRFFAVRPEGSVSTLKIQRTERGDSAVYLCASSFGGSSPLHFGNGTRLTVT.

The chain employs TRBV7-8 and TRBJ2-3, with 8 bases aligning to TRBD1. Germline V lookup: CDR1 SGHVS, CDR2 FQNEAQ. V gave up 6 bases and J gave up 9 bases; unmatched junction bases: 8. The CDR3 spans 13 residues. The CDR3 is CASSEDRARTQYF. The CDR3 DNA follows: TGTGCCAGCAGTGAGGACAGGGCGAGGACGCAGTATTTT.

The genes are TRBV7-2 and TRBJ2-5; D perhaps matches TRBD1 (6 bases). Trimming cost V 1 base and J 4 bases, with 10 bases left between them. Per germline, CDR1 SGHTA and CDR2 FQGNSA. CDR3 length: 14 residues. The chain's CDR3 is CASSLGGGPETQYF. In DNA form, the CDR3 reads TGTGCCAGCAGCTTAGGTGGGGGCCCAGAGACCCAGTACTTC.

This clonotype appeared many times. The V gene is TRBV6-5, the J gene TRBJ2-7; unclear D gene. The length of the CDR3 is 15 residues. Per the germline V gene, CDR1 is MNHEY and CDR2 is SVGAGI. V was clipped by 0 bases and J by 0 bases, with 9 bases between them. This chain's CDR3 is CASSYSGASSYEQYF. Here the CDR3 DNA reads TGTGCCAGCAGTTACTCAGGCGCGAGCTCCTACGAGCAGTACTTC.

The rearrangement joins TRBV7-9 to TRBJ2-1, with TRBD2 matching 10 bases. J gave up 9 bases and V 5 bases, and 7 bases lay outside the gene matches. This CDR3 has 14 amino acids. The germline V gene has CDR1 SEHNR and CDR2 FQNEAQ (reference sequence). The CDR3 protein is CASSLTAGGPEQFF. The CDR3 region has the DNA TGTGCCAGCAGCCTGACAGCGGGGGGGCCTGAGCAGTTCTTC.

The chain employs TRBV6-5 and TRBJ2-6, with a possible D match to TRBD2 (6 bases). V was pared by 3 bases and J by 2 bases, with 11 bases between. The germline V gene encodes CDR1 MNHEY and CDR2 SVGAGI. The CDR3 spans 16 residues. CDR3 region: CASSYSGGTGANVLTF. In DNA, the CDR3 is TGTGCCAGCAGTTATTCAGGAGGGACTGGGGCCAACGTCCTGACTTTC.

This chain joins TRBV24-1 and TRBJ2-5, with 7 bases matching TRBD1. The CDR3 spans 15 residues. Germline CDR1 and CDR2: KGHDR and SFDVKD. Trimming cost V 4 bases and J 2 bases; bases outside gene matches: 6. The CDR3 reads CATSEPGQLQETQYF. The CDR3 DNA is TGTGCCACCAGTGAGCCGGGACAGCTGCAAGAGACCCAGTACTTC.

There are many counts of this clonotype. The chain has TRBV5-1 and TRBJ1-6; D might be TRBD1 (6 bases). The CDR3 is made up of 15 amino acids. Between the trimmed V and J ends, which lost 4 bases and 10 bases, there was a span of 18 bases. The germline V gene encodes CDR1 SGHRS and CDR2 YFSETQ. The CDR3 sequence is CASSPQGLGQSPLHF. The CDR3 DNA is TGCGCCAGCAGCCCACAGGGCCTGGGACAATCACCCCTCCACTTT.

This clonotype occurred a few times. This chain uses TRBV29-1 with TRBJ2-5, with D tentatively TRBD2 (7 bases). CDR3 length: 14 amino acids. Trimming stripped 4 bases from V and 2 bases from J, with 14 bases between. The germline V gene has CDR1 SQVTM and CDR2 ANQGSEA. This CDR3 reads CSVVFAGAQETQYF. For the CDR3, the DNA is TGCAGCGTTGTATTCGCGGGGGCTCAAGAGACCCAGTACTTC. The full variable domain, in which reference TRBV29-1 and TRBJ2-5 provide the parts outside the CDR3, is SAVISQKPSRDICQRGTSLTIQCQVDSQVTMMFWYRQQPGQSLTLIATANQGSEATYESGFVIDKFPISRPNLTFSTLTVSNMSPEDSSIYLCSVVFAGAQETQYFGPGTRLLVL.

This clonotype occurred a few times. The chain links TRBV6-2 or TRBV6-3 to TRBJ1-2, with TRBD1 identical over 8 bases. Losses at the gene ends were 2 bases for V and 5 bases for J; bases not matched to a gene: 10. This CDR3 has 16 residues. Germline CDR1 and CDR2: MNHEY and SVGEGT. The CDR3, as DNA: TGTGCCAGCAGTTACCCTCCTCGGACAGGGCATTATGGCTACACCTTC. This codes for CASSYPPRTGHYGYTF.

V and J are TRBV7-2 and TRBJ1-6; TRBD1 matches 8 bases. The CDR3 sequence is 16 residues long. Germline V CDR1 and CDR2: SGHTA, FQGNSA. The J segment lost 0 bases and the V segment lost 4 bases, leaving 2 bases of the junction unmatched. The CDR3 DNA is TGTGCCAGCAGCTGGGGACAGGCCTCCTATAATTCACCCCTCCACTTT. Translating gives CASSWGQASYNSPLHF.

This clonotype occurred a few times. V usage is TRBV7-8 and J usage is TRBJ2-1; the match to TRBD2 covers 8 bases. Germline V gene data show CDR1 as SGHVS and CDR2 as FQNEAQ. CDR3 length: 17 amino acids. With 4 bases clipped from V and 3 bases from J, the junction kept 11 bases outside the gene matches. CDR3 region: CASSSALGGGFYNEQFF. As DNA, the CDR3 is TGTGCCAGCAGCTCAGCTCTGGGCGGGGGGTTCTACAATGAGCAGTTCTTC.

The rearrangement uses TRBV7-6 and TRBJ2-1, with D possibly being TRBD1 (6 bases). The ends were cut back, 5 bases at V and 8 bases at J, with 16 bases in the middle. The CDR3 consists of 14 residues. The V gene's germline CDR1 is SGHVS and CDR2 FNYEAQ. For the CDR3, the DNA is TGTGCCAGCAGCCAGGGACATCAATCCGATGAGCAGTTCTTC. The encoded protein is CASSQGHQSDEQFF.

The rearrangement uses TRBV5-1 and TRBJ1-2; D gene uncertain. Germline V CDR1 and CDR2: SGHRS, YFSETQ. The V end was cut by 0 bases, the J end by 6 bases, with 9 bases between. The CDR3 consists of 13 residues. The CDR3 DNA sequence: TGCGCCAGCAGCTTGGAAAAGGGCGATGGCTACACCTTC. Amino acid sequence: CASSLEKGDGYTF.

This clonotype was found a few times. V and J are TRBV6-5 and TRBJ2-5; 9 nucleotides align to TRBD2. The CDR3 consists of 19 residues. Trimming took 0 bases from V and 4 from J; bases not matched to a gene: 15. Germline values: CDR1 MNHEY, CDR2 SVGAGI. DNA of the CDR3: TGTGCCAGCAGTTACTCGTTATGGTCTGGCGGGGGGGCGAGAGAGACCCAGTACTTC. Its protein product is CASSYSLWSGGGARETQYF.

This clonotype came up a few times. The V gene is TRBV5-5, the J gene TRBJ2-2; D not resolved. Germline loops: CDR1 SGHKS, CDR2 YYEKEE (reference sequence). The ends were cut back, 1 base at V and 13 bases at J, with 11 bases in the middle. The CDR3 loop spans 12 amino acids. The CDR3 loop is CASSLSPQRLFF. The CDR3 DNA reads TGTGCCAGCAGCTTGTCCCCTCAGCGGCTGTTTTTT.

This clonotype turned up a few times. The rearrangement links TRBV6-4 to TRBJ1-2; 9 bases line up with TRBD1. CDR3 length equals 14 residues. J gave up 7 bases and V 6 bases, and 9 bases lay outside the gene matches. Germline V gives CDR1 MRHNA, CDR2 SNTAGT. CDR3 sequence: CASRGQGGFGGYTF. CDR3 bases: TGTGCCAGCAGGGGACAGGGAGGATTTGGTGGCTACACCTTC.